These 27 T cell receptor beta chains were all obtained from the same sample, sequenced in a study of memory CD4+ T cells and cytomegalovirus serostatus. This table comes from immunoSEQ multiplex PCR, and its TCRdb copy is limited to in-frame clones, with some not included. Seen here are 30,000 to 45,000 clones, approximately 79% observed once, and the top ten hold approximately 5%. Single viable CD3+CD4+CD8-CD45RO+ cells were sorted as the memory CD4+ T cells. Sequenced material: memory CD4+ T cells from blood. These receptors were taken from an adult in good health and CMV-seropositive.

This clone occurred once. The V call is TRBV6-6, the J call TRBJ2-3; the match to TRBD2 covers 13 bases. CDR1 and CDR2 from the germline V gene are MNHNY and SVGAGI (reference sequence). There are 14 residues in the CDR3. V dropped 9 bases and J dropped 6; count of bases not matched to a gene: 6. The CDR3 here is CASGLAGVFDTQYF. The CDR3 DNA follows: TGTGCCAGTGGACTAGCGGGAGTATTTGATACGCAGTATTTT.

This clone has a handful of counts. This chain links TRBV6-5 with TRBJ2-5; 7 positions agree with TRBD1. This CDR3 comprises 12 residues. Germline lookup yields CDR1 MNHEY and CDR2 SVGAGI. The ends lost 7 bases at V and 5 bases at J; junction bases unmatched: 4. The CDR3 region is CASKGAGETQYF. DNA of the CDR3: TGTGCCAGCAAGGGGGCCGGGGAGACCCAGTACTTC.

CDR3 coding DNA: TGTGCCAGCAGCTTGGGAGGTGGGGGACGTAACACCGGGGAGCTGTTTTTT. This sequence encodes CASSLGGGGRNTGELFF. The rearrangement joins TRBV9 to TRBJ2-2; the D gene is possibly TRBD2 (6 bases). The germline V and J ends were trimmed by 4 bases and 2 bases, with 18 bases remaining between them. The V gene's germline CDR1 is SGDLS and CDR2 YYNGEE. The CDR3 consists of 17 residues.

This sequence joins TRBV5-1 and TRBJ2-1; a weak D match, TRBD2 (6 bases). The length of the CDR3 is 13 residues. Trimming removed 4 bases from V and 9 bases from J, with 14 bases in between. Germline values: CDR1 SGHRS, CDR2 YFSETQ. The CDR3 DNA reads TGCGCCAGCAGCGACCCGACTAGTTTTGAGCAGTTCTTC. Its protein is CASSDPTSFEQFF.

This clone appeared once. V gene TRBV13 combines with J gene TRBJ2-3; 9 bases are shared with TRBD2. V was clipped by 2 bases and J by 2 bases; unmatched bases: 8. The CDR3 loop spans 17 amino acids. Germline lookup yields CDR1 PRHDT and CDR2 FYEKMQ (reference sequence). CDR3 in amino acids: CASSLRSSGGFTDTQYF. The CDR3 nucleotides are TGTGCCAGCAGCTTAAGGAGTAGCGGGGGATTCACAGATACGCAGTATTTT.

The chain joins TRBV18 to TRBJ2-1; 9 bases align to TRBD2. The CDR3 loop spans 19 amino acids. Germline V gives CDR1 KGHSH, CDR2 LQKENI. V shed 0 bases, J shed 0 bases, and the junction held 9 bases outside the gene matches. The CDR3 nucleotides read TGTGCCAGCTCACCACCTCGGACTAGCGCACTTTCCTCCTACAATGAGCAGTTCTTC. Translating gives CASSPPRTSALSSYNEQFF. Full variable domain (remainder filled in from reference TRBV18 and TRBJ2-1): NAGVMQNPRHLVRRRGQEARLRCSPMKGHSHVYWYRQLPEEGLKFMVYLQKENIIDESGMPKERFSAEFPKEGPSILRIQQVVRGDSAAYFCASSPPRTSALSSYNEQFFGPGTRLTVL.

The V call is TRBV2, the J call TRBJ2-5; D may match TRBD1 or TRBD2 (5 bases each). V was shortened by 4 bases and J by 0 bases, with 12 bases between the two germline ends. The CDR3 runs to 15 residues. In germline, CDR1 is SNHLY, CDR2 FYNNEI. The CDR3 here is CASSGLGRNQETQYF. In DNA form, the CDR3 reads TGTGCCAGCAGTGGATTGGGACGGAACCAAGAGACCCAGTACTTC.

Only one count was recorded for this clone. The gene calls are TRBV6-1 and TRBJ2-6; D is unresolved. Germline V gene data show CDR1 as MNHNS and CDR2 as SASEGT. Trimming removed 6 bases at V and 4 bases at J, with 7 bases between. This CDR3 is 13 amino acids long. In nucleotides, the CDR3 is TGTGCCAGCAGACATTCCGGGGCCAACGTCCTGACTTTC. It is translated as CASRHSGANVLTF.

The table lists this clone with a few counts. The genes are TRBV9 and TRBJ2-1; 9 bases are shared with TRBD2. V lost 0 bases and J lost 2; bases outside the gene matches: 3. The V gene's germline CDR1 is SGDLS and CDR2 YYNGEE. The CDR3 covers 16 residues. CDR3 protein: CASSVDSGGAYNEQFF. The CDR3 region has the DNA TGTGCCAGCAGCGTAGATAGCGGGGGAGCCTACAATGAGCAGTTCTTC.

V gene TRBV5-1 combines with J gene TRBJ2-7; D is possibly TRBD1 (6 bases). The germline CDR1 and CDR2 sequences are SGHRS and YFSETQ. V lost 4 bases to trimming and J lost 6 bases, with 14 bases between them. The CDR3 length is 13 residues. CDR3 sequence reads: CASSNPQGREQYF. CDR3 nucleotide sequence: TGCGCCAGCAGCAACCCACAGGGACGCGAGCAGTACTTC. Using reference TRBV5-1 and TRBJ2-7 for the parts outside the CDR3, the full variable domain is KAGVTQTPRYLIKTRGQQVTLSCSPISGHRSVSWYQQTPGQGLQFLFEYFSETQRNKGNFPGRFSGRQFSNSRSEMNVSTLELGDSALYLCASSNPQGREQYFGPGTRLTVT.

This clone came up a few times. The V gene is TRBV19, the J gene TRBJ1-1; D remains unclear. In germline, CDR1 is LNHDA, CDR2 SQIVND (reference sequence). The CDR3 sequence is 15 residues long. Trimming left V 1 base short and J 4 bases short, with 13 bases between. The CDR3 nucleotides read TGTGCCAGTAGTATAGGGGTACTCTCGGGCACTGAAGCTTTCTTT. This translates into CASSIGVLSGTEAFF.

This sequence joins TRBV9 and TRBJ1-3, with D tentatively TRBD1 (6 bases). The CDR3 covers 15 residues. The germline V gene has CDR1 SGDLS and CDR2 YYNGEE. Trimming shortened V by 7 bases and J by 2 bases, and 16 bases separated the two germline ends. The CDR3 protein is CASGRGGDTGNTIYF. CDR3 in DNA: TGTGCCAGCGGTAGGGGGGGGGATACTGGAAACACCATATATTTT.

In its sample, this clone was seen a few times. The V call is TRBV5-1, the J call TRBJ1-2; D gene uncertain. There are 13 residues in the CDR3. Germline lookup yields CDR1 SGHRS and CDR2 YFSETQ. V lost 0 bases, J lost 8 bases, and 11 bases lay in between. The CDR3, as DNA: TGCGCCAGCAGCTTGGATATCGCAAGGGGCTACACCTTC. This codes for CASSLDIARGYTF.

V gene TRBV5-5 combines with J gene TRBJ1-6; D remains ambiguous. CDR1 and CDR2 from the germline V gene are SGHKS and YYEKEE (reference sequence). Trimming removed 4 bases at V and 2 bases at J, with 10 bases between. The CDR3 covers 15 residues. CDR3 DNA: TGTGCCAGCAGCAAGGATGGTACCTATAATTCACCCCTCCACTTT. It yields the protein CASSKDGTYNSPLHF. The full variable domain, completed using reference TRBV5-5 and TRBJ1-6, is DAGVTQSPTHLIKTRGQQVTLRCSPISGHKSVSWYQQVLGQGPQFIFQYYEKEERGRGNFPDRFSARQFPNYSSELNVNALLLGDSALYLCASSKDGTYNSPLHFGNGTRLTVT.

This chain links TRBV12-5 with TRBJ1-2; D gene unclear. Germline V CDR1 and CDR2: LGHNT, FRNRAP. The CDR3 is 15 residues long. Trimming stripped 2 bases from V and 0 bases from J, with 10 bases between. CDR3 amino acids: CASGLSGNPNYGYTF. In DNA, the CDR3 is TGTGCTAGTGGTTTGTCCGGAAACCCTAACTATGGCTACACCTTC.

This chain uses TRBV15 with TRBJ1-4; the D is unclear. CDR3 length equals 16 residues. Germline CDR1 and CDR2: LNHNV and YYDKDF (reference sequence). Trimming removed 2 bases from V and 1 base from J, with 11 bases in between. CDR3 protein: CATSRLNSRTNEKLFF. The CDR3, as DNA: TGTGCCACCAGCAGACTGAACTCCCGAACTAATGAAAAACTGTTTTTT.

CDR3 DNA sequence: TGCGCCAGCAGCTTGGAACGAGTCAATGAGCAGTTCTTC. Protein sequence: CASSLERVNEQFF. V usage is TRBV5-1 and J usage is TRBJ2-1; D is unclear. V was trimmed by 0 bases and J by 6 bases, leaving 7 bases between them. Germline CDR1 SGHRS, CDR2 YFSETQ. The CDR3 is 13 residues long. Full variable domain (rest looked up from reference TRBV5-1 and TRBJ2-1): KAGVTQTPRYLIKTRGQQVTLSCSPISGHRSVSWYQQTPGQGLQFLFEYFSETQRNKGNFPGRFSGRQFSNSRSEMNVSTLELGDSALYLCASSLERVNEQFFGPGTRLTVL.

This clone has more than one count but fewer than ten. This chain connects TRBV2 to TRBJ1-1, with a weak D call TRBD1 (5 bases). The germline gives CDR1 SNHLY, CDR2 FYNNEI. CDR3 length equals 13 residues. V lost 3 bases and J 1 base, leaving 6 bases between the germline ends. CDR3 nucleotides: TGTGCCAGCAGTGAGCAGGGGAACACTGAAGCTTTCTTT. Amino acids: CASSEQGNTEAFF.

This chain joins TRBV6-5 and TRBJ2-1; TRBD1 matches 7 bases. After removal of 10 bases from V and 0 bases from J, the junction contained 3 bases not matched to a gene. Per the germline V gene, CDR1 is MNHEY and CDR2 is SVGAGI. The CDR3 is made up of 13 amino acids. The CDR3 bases are TGTGCCACCAGGGGGAGCTCCTACAATGAGCAGTTCTTC. Translation: CATRGSSYNEQFF.

The gene calls are TRBV5-1 and TRBJ2-2; 7 bases match TRBD2. The CDR3 consists of 14 residues. Germline-derived CDR1 and CDR2 are SGHRS and YFSETQ. V trimming: 4 bases; J trimming: 4 bases; junction bases outside the gene matches: 4. CDR3 sequence reads: CASSPAGVTGELFF. CDR3 coding DNA: TGCGCCAGCAGCCCGGCGGGGGTCACCGGGGAGCTGTTTTTT.

The CDR3 DNA sequence: TGTGCCAGCAGTTCCCCAGTGGGAGAGCAGTACTTC. It translates to CASSSPVGEQYF. The V gene is TRBV28, the J gene TRBJ2-7; no clear D. The V end was cut by 4 bases, the J end by 7 bases, with 11 bases between. The CDR3 spans 12 residues. Germline V gives CDR1 MDHEN, CDR2 SYDVKM.

The chain uses TRBV14 and TRBJ1-2; TRBD1 agrees at 8 bases. CDR1 SGHDN and CDR2 FVKESK come from the germline V gene. CDR3 size: 17 residues. Losses at the gene ends were 4 bases for V and 0 bases for J; bases not matched to a gene: 10. This chain's CDR3 is CASSLNRGSFTNYGYTF. The CDR3 DNA is TGTGCCAGCAGCCTAAACAGGGGGAGCTTTACTAACTATGGCTACACCTTC.

The V and J genes are TRBV28 and TRBJ1-4, with D possibly TRBD1 on 5 matching bases. This CDR3 is 15 amino acids long. V was clipped by 3 bases and J by 4 bases, with 12 bases between them. Per germline, CDR1 MDHEN and CDR2 SYDVKM. The CDR3 protein is CASSLAGQFNEKLFF. CDR3 bases: TGTGCCAGCAGTTTGGCGGGGCAGTTTAATGAAAAACTGTTTTTT.

The chain carries TRBV5-1 and TRBJ2-1; no firm D call. The CDR3 contains 13 residues. Germline CDR1 is SGHRS and CDR2 is YFSETQ. Trimming stripped 0 bases from V and 7 bases from J, with 8 bases between. The CDR3: CASSLDWINEQFF. The CDR3 bases are TGCGCCAGCAGCTTGGATTGGATTAATGAGCAGTTCTTC.

This clone was picked up a small number of times. The gene calls are TRBV4-2 and TRBJ2-3, with 11 bases that match TRBD2. With V trimmed by 2 bases and J by 4 bases, 5 bases remained unmatched. CDR3 length: 16 amino acids. Germline CDR1 reads LGHNA; CDR2 reads YNFKEQ. The CDR3 DNA reads as TGTGCCAGCAGCCAATCACTAGCGGGGGATTCAGATACGCAGTATTTT. Protein product: CASSQSLAGDSDTQYF.

In its sample, this clone was seen a few times. The chain couples TRBV5-1 to TRBJ2-7; D call uncertain. The V and J ends lost 4 bases and 1 base respectively, with 12 bases between them. The germline gives CDR1 SGHRS, CDR2 YFSETQ. The CDR3 sequence is 14 residues long. CDR3 loop: CASSIDTTSYEQYF. CDR3 DNA sequence: TGCGCCAGCAGCATAGATACAACATCCTACGAGCAGTACTTC.

The chain joins TRBV2 to TRBJ1-1; 8 bases map to TRBD1. CDR3 size: 14 residues. Germline CDR1 reads SNHLY; CDR2 reads FYNNEI. V was clipped by 6 bases and J by 4 bases; unmatched bases: 7. This CDR3 is CASRAQGVSTEAFF. CDR3 in DNA: TGTGCCAGCAGGGCACAGGGGGTGAGCACTGAAGCTTTCTTT.